These 20 T cell receptor beta chains were all obtained from the same sample, sequenced in a study of Ad26.COV2.S vaccination and SARS-CoV-2 variants. The data were produced by immunoSEQ multiplex PCR, yet TCRdb's version contains in-frame clones alone and is incomplete. Of some 340,000 clones in the sample, 86% were seen once. Treatment described: 15 to 20 received Ad26.COV2.S at low or high dose, single or two shots; about 5 received placebo; per-sample allocation not given. All samples were drawn on day 63, counting from the first vaccine or placebo injection. The sequenced sample was peripheral blood, obtained in a trial of Ad26.COV2.S vaccine versus placebo. The receptor set was obtained from a person aged 18-65 years who received the Ad26.COV2.S COVID-19 vaccine or a placebo.

The chain uses TRBV11-2 and TRBJ2-1; D is perhaps TRBD1 (5 bases). Germline CDR1 and CDR2: SGHAT and FQNNGV. The CDR3 loop spans 14 amino acids. Deletions cut 1 base from V and 4 bases from J, with 8 bases between. The CDR3 bases are TGTGCCAGCAGCTTAGTGCAGGGTTACAATGAGCAGTTCTTC. It codes for CASSLVQGYNEQFF.

CDR3 bases: TGCGCCAGCAAGGACAGGCGGAACACTGAAGCTTTCTTT. It translates to CASKDRRNTEAFF. The chain employs TRBV5-1 and TRBJ1-1; TRBD1 matches at 7 bases. CDR1 is SGHRS and CDR2 is YFSETQ in the germline V gene. This CDR3 is 13 amino acids long. J was trimmed by 1 base and V by 6 bases; bases with no gene match: 3.

This chain links TRBV5-1 with TRBJ2-5; 12 positions match TRBD2. CDR3 length: 15 residues. CDR1 SGHRS and CDR2 YFSETQ come from the germline V gene. The J segment lost 2 bases and the V segment lost 4 bases, leaving 3 bases of the junction unmatched. CDR3 nucleotides: TGCGCCAGCAGCCTGACTAGCGGGGGACAAGAGACCCAGTACTTC. Encoded protein: CASSLTSGGQETQYF.

The rearrangement uses TRBV6-1 and TRBJ1-5; the D is unclear. V lost 2 bases to trimming and J lost 4 bases, with 15 bases between them. This CDR3 is 16 amino acids long. Germline values: CDR1 MNHNS, CDR2 SASEGT. The CDR3 DNA follows: TGTGCCAGCAGTGAAATTTGGAACACTTTTAATCAGCCCCAGCATTTT. Translation: CASSEIWNTFNQPQHF.

The chain couples TRBV6-5 to TRBJ1-1; D is undetermined. CDR3 size: 14 residues. Per the germline V gene, CDR1 is MNHEY and CDR2 is SVGAGI. Trimming shortened V by 5 bases and J by 10 bases, and 20 bases separated the two germline ends. CDR3 sequence (DNA): TGTGCCAGCAGTCCAGGTGGAGGAGGGTATCGAGCTTTCTTT. This gives the protein CASSPGGGGYRAFF.

The chain carries TRBV7-9 and TRBJ1-6; TRBD1 aligns across 9 bases. Unmatched junction bases numbered 5, after V lost 8 bases and J lost 9 bases. Per germline, CDR1 SEHNR and CDR2 FQNEAQ (reference sequence). There are 13 residues in the CDR3. The CDR3 DNA sequence: TGTGCCAGCGGAGGACAGGGGAGTTCACCCCTCCACTTT. This sequence encodes CASGGQGSSPLHF.

This chain connects TRBV11-2 to TRBJ2-5, with TRBD2 identical over 8 bases. Germline CDR1 and CDR2: SGHAT and FQNNGV. The ends lost 7 bases at V and 5 bases at J; junction bases unmatched: 9. This CDR3 is 14 amino acids long. The DNA of the CDR3 is TGTGCCAGCACCAGAGCGGGGGTCGGGGAGACCCAGTACTTC. Its translation: CASTRAGVGETQYF.

This chain joins TRBV15 and TRBJ2-2; tentatively, D is TRBD2 (5 bases). Germline V gene sequence: CDR1 LNHNV, CDR2 YYDKDF (reference sequence). CDR3 length: 15 amino acids. The germline V and J ends were trimmed by 0 bases and 4 bases, with 9 bases remaining between them. CDR3 coding DNA: TGTGCCACCAGCAGAGATCTGGGAGTCACCGGGGAGCTGTTTTTT. It specifies CATSRDLGVTGELFF. Using reference TRBV15 and TRBJ2-2 for the parts outside the CDR3, the full variable domain is DAMVIQNPRYQVTQFGKPVTLSCSQTLNHNVMYWYQQKSSQAPKLLFHYYDKDFNNEADTPDNFQSRRPNTSFCFLDIRSPGLGDTAMYLCATSRDLGVTGELFFGEGSRLTVL.

The chain is built from TRBV2 and TRBJ1-2, with 12 bases aligning to TRBD1. V lost 6 bases and J lost 4; bases outside the gene matches: 6. This CDR3 has 15 residues. Germline V CDR1 and CDR2: SNHLY, FYNNEI. The CDR3 region has the DNA TGTGCCAGCAGCGCAGGGACAGGGGGCCCCTATGGCTACACCTTC. It codes for CASSAGTGGPYGYTF.

The chain combines TRBV6-2 or TRBV6-3 with TRBJ1-2; D is perhaps TRBD1 (6 bases). Trimming removed 8 bases from V and 2 bases from J, with 15 bases in between. There are 14 residues in the CDR3. Germline V gene data show CDR1 as MNHEY and CDR2 as SVGEGT. The CDR3 region has the DNA TGTGCCAGCGGCCGTTCCGGGACAAACTATGGCTACACCTTC. Translation: CASGRSGTNYGYTF.

V gene TRBV5-3 combines with J gene TRBJ1-5; D gene uncertain. TRBV5-3 is labeled an ORF, and its function is uncertain. The germline V and J ends were trimmed by 7 bases and 1 base, with 3 bases remaining between them. The CDR3 covers 11 residues. CDR3 nucleotides: TGTGCCAGAGCCAGCAATCAGCCCCAGCATTTT. Protein: CARASNQPQHF.

The rearrangement joins TRBV7-2 to TRBJ2-5; 7 bases align to TRBD1. Germline-derived CDR1 and CDR2 are SGHTA and FQGNSA. The trim removed 7 bases at V and 1 base at J, leaving 3 bases unmatched. This CDR3 is 13 amino acids long. CDR3 in amino acids: CASNRGGQETQYF. The CDR3 DNA sequence: TGTGCCAGCAACAGGGGCGGCCAAGAGACCCAGTACTTC.

The V call is TRBV5-6, the J call TRBJ1-1; D call uncertain. Looked up from germline, CDR1 is SGHDT and CDR2 is YYEEEE. This CDR3 region has 17 residues. The V gene lost 4 bases and the J gene lost 0 bases, with 19 bases spanning the gap. As DNA, the CDR3 is TGTGCCAGCAGCGCAGGAACGCTATCCGGCATGAACACTGAAGCTTTCTTT. It specifies CASSAGTLSGMNTEAFF.

The rearrangement uses TRBV2 and TRBJ2-2; TRBD1 agrees at 7 bases. Germline lookup yields CDR1 SNHLY and CDR2 FYNNEI. The length of the CDR3 is 16 residues. After removal of 6 bases from V and 0 bases from J, the junction contained 7 bases not matched to a gene. CDR3 protein: CASRKGTAPNTGELFF. CDR3 DNA sequence: TGTGCCAGCAGGAAAGGGACAGCACCGAACACCGGGGAGCTGTTTTTT. Based on the CDR3 plus reference TRBV2 and TRBJ2-2, the full variable domain is EPEVTQTPSHQVTQMGQEVILRCVPISNHLYFYWYRQILGQKVEFLVSFYNNEISEKSEIFDDQFSVERPDGSNFTLKIRSTKLEDSAMYFCASRKGTAPNTGELFFGEGSRLTVL.

In this sample, this clone turned up many times. The genes are TRBV6-2 or TRBV6-3 and TRBJ1-1; a possible D gene is TRBD1 (5 bases). V lost 2 bases to trimming and J lost 8 bases, with 6 bases between them. The V gene's germline CDR1 is MNHEY and CDR2 SVGEGT. The CDR3 runs 11 residues. The CDR3 nucleotides are TGTGCCAGCAGTTACGGGGCAGAAGCTTTCTTT. This sequence encodes CASSYGAEAFF.

This clone was counted a single time. The chain joins TRBV30 to TRBJ2-6; D is unresolved. The CDR3 is 14 amino acids. Germline loops: CDR1 GTSNPN, CDR2 SVGIG (reference sequence). V was shortened by 0 bases and J by 4 bases, with 7 bases between the two germline ends. The CDR3 region is CAWSVLGGANVLTF. The DNA of the CDR3 is TGTGCCTGGAGTGTTCTAGGGGGGGCCAACGTCCTGACTTTC.

The V gene is TRBV7-9, the J gene TRBJ2-1; perhaps TRBD1 as D (6 bases). This CDR3 region has 13 residues. V shed 4 bases and J shed 11 bases, with 15 bases lying between them. From germline, CDR1 is SEHNR and CDR2 FQNEAQ (reference sequence). Written as DNA, the CDR3 is TGTGCCAGCAGCTCAGACAGGCTTCCGAAGCAGTTCTTC. This translates into CASSSDRLPKQFF.

J is TRBJ1-3 and V is TRBV5-8; D possibly corresponds to TRBD1 (5 bases). CDR1 is SGHTS and CDR2 is YDEGEE in the germline V gene. There are 16 residues in the CDR3. Trimming took 1 base from V and 0 from J, leaving 11 bases between them. CDR3 sequence: CASSLFQGTSGNTIYF. The CDR3, as DNA: TGTGCCAGCAGCTTGTTCCAGGGAACCTCTGGAAACACCATATATTTT.

Comments on this clone: In the same sample, other DNA sequences code for this CDR3. V gene TRBV7-3 combines with J gene TRBJ2-2; 7 positions agree with TRBD1. In germline, CDR1 is SGHTA, CDR2 FQGTGA. The J segment lost 4 bases and the V segment lost 6 bases, leaving 11 bases of the junction unmatched. The CDR3 is made up of 16 amino acids. CDR3 coding DNA: TGTGCCAGCAGGGAGAGGGGGCAGGGGACCACCGGGGAGCTGTTTTTT. Its translation is CASRERGQGTTGELFF.

V is TRBV5-3 and J is TRBJ2-5; D is uncertain. TRBV5-3 is given ORF status, its function remaining uncertain. This CDR3 is built from 17 residues. The V end lost 1 base, the J end lost 0 bases, and 16 bases lay between the germline ends. DNA for the CDR3: TGTGCCAGAAGCTTGAGGGTAATCGACGGACACCAAGAGACCCAGTACTTC. Protein product: CARSLRVIDGHQETQYF.